The rows below give T cell receptor beta chains drawn from one sample of a study of OX40 agonist ivuxolimab in advanced cancers. Only in-frame clones appear in the TCRdb table, and some are missing; sequencing was by immunoSEQ multiplex PCR. This repertoire shows about 31,000 clones, more than 85% found once; its top ten account for roughly 40%. This sample comprised CD4+ or CD8+ T cells sorted from blood, obtained in a trial of the OX40 agonist ivuxolimab. The receptors derive from an adult with an advanced solid tumor such as melanoma, head and neck, liver or kidney cancer. The CDR3 runs from the conserved cysteine through the conserved F or W. D genes are given only for firm matches. Where a row states a size, it is once, few, many or the class of an expanded clone; other rows omit it.

j_call v_call clone_size d_call cdr3_nt cdr3_aa
TRBJ2-2 TRBV6-6 - - TGTGCCAGCAGTTACACGAACACCGGGGAGCTGTTTTTT CASSYTNTGELFF
TRBJ2-1 TRBV27 - TRBD1 TGTGCCAGCAGTTCGGCCGGGACAGTATACAATGAGCAGTTCTTC CASSSAGTVYNEQFF
TRBJ2-3 TRBV27 once TRBD1 TGTGCCAGCAGTCCCTCGACAGGGCAAGGAGATACGCAGTATTTT CASSPSTGQGDTQYF
TRBJ2-4 TRBV5-6 - - TGTGCCAGCAGCCCGAGTATTCGGGAGACTCTCAACATTCAGTACTTC CASSPSIRETLNIQYF
TRBJ2-7 TRBV23-1 - - TGCGCCAGCAGTGAACAGGGTTGGGAGCAGTACTTC CASSEQGWEQYF
TRBJ2-3 TRBV7-3 - TRBD1 TGTGCCAGCAGCTTACAAGCCGGCCAGGGGGCTACAGATACGCAGTATTTT CASSLQAGQGATDTQYF
TRBJ2-1 TRBV5-6 few - TGTGCCAGCAGCTTGGGCGCTACATGGTTCTTC CASSLGATWFF
TRBJ2-3 TRBV10-1 - TRBD1 TGCGCCAGCAGTGAAGCGACAGGGGCGACAGATACGCAGTATTTT CASSEATGATDTQYF
TRBJ2-3 TRBV7-9 - - TGTGCCAGCAGCCCTATCCTAGGGAACGCGGACACAGATACGCAGTATTTT CASSPILGNADTDTQYF
TRBJ1-1 TRBV5-4 - - TGTGCCAGCAGCTTGGACCCTGTTAGTCCCAGGGCGAACACTGAAGCTTTCTTT CASSLDPVSPRANTEAFF
TRBJ2-1 TRBV28 - - TGTGCCAGCAGTATAGGATACAATGAGCAGTTCTTC CASSIGYNEQFF
TRBJ2-5 TRBV30 - TRBD2 TGTGCCTGGAGTGCAGGGGCTAGCGGGTCGCCCGGAGGGGAGACCCAGTACTTC CAWSAGASGSPGGETQYF
TRBJ1-4 TRBV7-9 - - TGTGCCAGCAGCGATAGGGGTTGGGAAAAACTGTTTTTT CASSDRGWEKLFF
TRBJ2-7 TRBV5-1 - - TGCGCCAGCAGCTCCTCCAGGGTGTCTACCTACGAGCAGTACTTC CASSSSRVSTYEQYF
TRBJ2-5 TRBV9 - TRBD2 TGTGCCAGCAGCGTAGGACCGGGAGGGCCTCGTTTGGGGACCCAGTACTTC CASSVGPGGPRLGTQYF
TRBJ1-4 TRBV7-9 - TRBD1 TGTGCCAGCAGCTCGACTACCGGGACAGGACCTGAAAAACTGTTTTTT CASSSTTGTGPEKLFF
TRBJ2-6 TRBV9 - - TGTGCCAGCAGCTTACCCAGGGCGAACCCCTCTGGGGCCAACGTCCTGACTTTC CASSLPRANPSGANVLTF
TRBJ1-5 TRBV4-1 - - TGCGCCAGCAGCCAGGGCTGGGGTGGGGGCAATCAGCCCCAGCATTTT CASSQGWGGGNQPQHF
TRBJ2-1 TRBV27 - TRBD2 TGTGCCAGCAGTTTCTTGCGGGAGGGTGACGATGAGCAGTTCTTC CASSFLREGDDEQFF
TRBJ2-7 TRBV28 - - TGTGCCAGCAGTTTACTCGGAAGCTACGAGCAGTACTTC CASSLLGSYEQYF
TRBJ1-5 TRBV6-5 - TRBD1 TGTGCCAGCAGCCTGGGACAGAGAAATCAGCCCCAGCATTTT CASSLGQRNQPQHF
TRBJ1-2 TRBV6-5 few - TGTGCCAGCAGTTACTCGGGGGACGGAAGCTATGGCTACACCTTC CASSYSGDGSYGYTF
TRBJ2-3 TRBV6-4 few - TGTGCCAGCAGTGAAGTCGGAGAAGCAGATACGCAGTATTTT CASSEVGEADTQYF
TRBJ2-7 TRBV7-6 - TRBD1 TGTGCCAGCAGCTTAGTTGGTTCCTGGACAGGGGGCAACGAGCAGTACTTC CASSLVGSWTGGNEQYF
TRBJ2-7 TRBV7-9 - TRBD1 TGTGCCAGCAGCTTAGAGGGGACAGGGGTTTACGAGCAGTACTTC CASSLEGTGVYEQYF
TRBJ1-2 TRBV6-5 few - TGTGCCAGCAGTTATGTGCCCAACTATGGCTACACCTTC CASSYVPNYGYTF
TRBJ2-3 TRBV28 - - TGTGCCAGCAGTTTATCGGGGGAAAGAGATACGCAGTATTTT CASSLSGERDTQYF
TRBJ1-2 TRBV28 - TRBD1 TGTGCCAGCAGTCTAGAGACAGGGAGACGGGGCTACACCTTC CASSLETGRRGYTF
TRBJ2-2 TRBV14 - - TGTGCCATCACACAGGGACCCGGGGAGCTGTTTTTT CAITQGPGELFF
TRBJ2-7 TRBV19 - TRBD1 TGTGCCAGTAGTTTACAGGGGGCATCCTACGAGCAGTACTTC CASSLQGASYEQYF
TRBJ2-7 TRBV4-1 - - TGCGCCAGCAGCCAACAGGACAGGGAGGGCTACGAGCAGTACTTC CASSQQDREGYEQYF